This is a list of T cell receptor beta chains from one sample in a study of blood T cell repertoires in COVID-19. TCRdb keeps only in-frame clones here, not all; method: immunoSEQ multiplex PCR. Of 110,000 to 150,000 clones listed, around four fifths are singletons. Sequencing was done on a sample of PBMCs or T cells enriched from blood (not recorded which). The receptors derive from a woman in her thirties or forties who had recovered from COVID-19. Both conserved end residues are part of each CDR3. A D gene is named only where the DNA matches it firmly. Clone size is stated in some rows and not others, as once, few, many or a class when expanded.

>TRBV4-1|.|TRBJ2-3|15|.
TGCGCCAGCAGCCCGAGGGACTTATACACAGATACGCAGTATTTT
CASSPRDLYTDTQYF
>TRBV6-5|.|TRBJ2-7|15|.
TGTGCCAGCAGTATAGGCAGGGGAATCTCCTACGAGCAGTACTTC
CASSIGRGISYEQYF
>TRBV6-5|.|TRBJ2-7|13|once
TGTGCCACCAAAGGGGGTGGTTTCTACGAGCAGTACTTC
CATKGGGFYEQYF
>TRBV18|.|TRBJ2-7|14|.
TGTGCCAGCTCACCCCGGGACTCAACCTACGAGCAGTACTTC
CASSPRDSTYEQYF
>TRBV19|TRBD1|TRBJ1-2|12|.
TGTGCCAGTAGAGCAGGGGGTTATGGCTACACCTTC
CASRAGGYGYTF
>TRBV20-1|.|TRBJ1-1|11|.
TGCAGTGTCCGGGGAACAACTGAAGCTTTCTTT
CSVRGTTEAFF
>TRBV5-1|TRBD2|TRBJ2-3|16|.
TGCGCCAGCAGCTTATTAGCGGGAGCGGGCCCAGATACGCAGTATTTT
CASSLLAGAGPDTQYF
>TRBV9|TRBD1|TRBJ1-2|15|.
TGTGCCAGCAGCGTAGAGGCAGGGGGGCACTATGGCTACACCTTC
CASSVEAGGHYGYTF
>TRBV7-7|TRBD1|TRBJ2-7|15|few
TGTGCCAGCAGCTTAGGTCAGGGGGCGACCTACGAGCAGTACTTC
CASSLGQGATYEQYF
>TRBV27|TRBD1|TRBJ2-7|14|once
TGTGCCAGCACCCCAGGGGGAGCCCTCTACGAGCAGTACTTC
CASTPGGALYEQYF
>TRBV11-2|.|TRBJ1-2|15|.
TGTGCCAGCAGCTTGTTAGCAGACGTTAACTATGGCTACACCTTC
CASSLLADVNYGYTF
>TRBV7-8|TRBD2|TRBJ2-3|15|.
TGTGCCAGCAGCTCGGGACTAGCTGCCACAGATACGCAGTATTTT
CASSSGLAATDTQYF
>TRBV3-1/TRBV3-2|.|TRBJ1-5|14|.
TGTGCCAGCAGCCCCCAACCGGTGAATCAGCCCCAGCATTTT
CASSPQPVNQPQHF
>TRBV9|.|TRBJ2-7|16|.
TGTGCCAGCAGCCTCAGGGGTGGGCGCATGATCTACGAGCAGTACTTC
CASSLRGGRMIYEQYF
>TRBV11-2|.|TRBJ1-1|12|once
TGTGCCAGCAGCTTAGGTATAGCGATGACTTTCTTT
CASSLGIAMTFF
>TRBV5-4|.|TRBJ2-2|12|.
TGTGCCAGCAGTCCTACCGTCGGGGAGCTGTTTTTT
CASSPTVGELFF
>TRBV20-1|TRBD2|TRBJ2-1|14|.
TGCAGTGCTAGTCGCGGGACTAACAACAATGAGCAGTTCTTC
CSASRGTNNNEQFF
>TRBV25-1|.|TRBJ1-2|14|.
TGTGCCAGCAGTGAGTCTGCCAGGCCCGATGGCTACACCTTC
CASSESARPDGYTF
>TRBV29-1|TRBD1|TRBJ1-1|12|once
TGCAGCGTTCAGGGGGGGAACACTGAAGCTTTCTTT
CSVQGGNTEAFF
>TRBV3-1/TRBV3-2|TRBD2|TRBJ2-1|13|once
TGTGCCAGCAGCCATGTTCTAGCGGAACAGCAGTTCTTC
CASSHVLAEQQFF
>TRBV19|.|TRBJ1-5|14|.
TGTGCCAGTAGTATGCGGGGCCGCAATCAGCCCCAGCATTTT
CASSMRGRNQPQHF
>TRBV2|TRBD1|TRBJ1-6|14|.
TGTGCCAGCAGGGGGGACAGCGATAATTCACCCCTCCACTTT
CASRGDSDNSPLHF
>TRBV2|TRBD1|TRBJ1-1|15|.
TGTGCCAGCAGGGAAGGGACAGGGGGAGGGACTGAAGCTTTCTTT
CASREGTGGGTEAFF
>TRBV4-1|TRBD1|TRBJ2-7|15|once
TGCGCCAGCAGCCTCCTGGACAGGGACTCCTACGAGCAGTACTTC
CASSLLDRDSYEQYF
>TRBV6-5|.|TRBJ1-3|14|.
TGTGCCAGCAGCCCCGGGGAGAACGCCAGAACCATATATTTT
CASSPGENARTIYF
>TRBV7-6|.|TRBJ2-2|14|few
TGTGCCAGCAGCTTCCGCGGGACCACCGGGGAGCTGTTTTTT
CASSFRGTTGELFF
>TRBV30|.|TRBJ1-2|13|.
TGTGCCTGGAGTGGGGGGGGAAACTATGGCTACACCTTC
CAWSGGGNYGYTF
>TRBV9|.|TRBJ2-3|16|.
TGTGCCAGCAGCTTCCTAGGCGGGGTCAGCACAGATACGCAGTATTTT
CASSFLGGVSTDTQYF